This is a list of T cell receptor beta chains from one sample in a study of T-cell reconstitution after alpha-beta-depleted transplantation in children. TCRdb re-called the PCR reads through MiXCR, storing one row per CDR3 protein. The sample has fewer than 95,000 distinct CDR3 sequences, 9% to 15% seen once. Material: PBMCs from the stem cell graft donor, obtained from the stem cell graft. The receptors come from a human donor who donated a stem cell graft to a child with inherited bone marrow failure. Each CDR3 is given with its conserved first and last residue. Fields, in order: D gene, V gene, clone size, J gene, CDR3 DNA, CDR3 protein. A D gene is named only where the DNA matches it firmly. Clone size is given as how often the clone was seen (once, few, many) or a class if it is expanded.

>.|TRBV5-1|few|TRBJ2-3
TGCGCCAGCAGCTTGGCCCCCACCACAGATACGCAGTATTTT
CASSLAPTTDTQYF
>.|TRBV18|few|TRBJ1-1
TGTGCCAGCTCACCACCGGGGGTGAACACTGAAGCTTTCTTT
CASSPPGVNTEAFF
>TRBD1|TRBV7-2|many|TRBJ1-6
TGTGCCAGCAGCTGGGGGACAGGGGGCTTTTCACCCCTCCACTTT
CASSWGTGGFSPLHF
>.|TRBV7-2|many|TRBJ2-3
TGTGCCAGCAGGATGTCCTTTATGTGGACAGATACGCAGTATTTT
CASRMSFMWTDTQYF
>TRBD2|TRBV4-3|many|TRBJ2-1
TGCGCCAGCAGCCAAGAGATTCAGCGGGGTTACTCCTACAATGAGCAGTTCTTC
CASSQEIQRGYSYNEQFF
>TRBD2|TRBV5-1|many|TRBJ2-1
TGCGCCAGCAGCTTGAATGGCTTGGGCGGGGGTAATGAGCAGTTCTTC
CASSLNGLGGGNEQFF
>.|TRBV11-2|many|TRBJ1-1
TGTGCCAGCAGCCACCCAGGACAGAAGGACACTGAAGCTTTCTTT
CASSHPGQKDTEAFF
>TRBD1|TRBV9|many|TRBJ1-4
TGTGCCAGCAGCCCTGGGACAGGGGATCCCAATGAAAAACTGTTTTTT
CASSPGTGDPNEKLFF
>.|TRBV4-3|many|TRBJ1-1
TGCGCCAGCAGCCAAGAACGGTTTGGGGATACTGAAGCTTTCTTT
CASSQERFGDTEAFF
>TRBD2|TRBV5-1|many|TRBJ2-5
TGCGCCAGCAGCTTGGCTTCCGGGACTAGCGGGGGGCCCGGAGAGACCCAGTACTTC
CASSLASGTSGGPGETQYF
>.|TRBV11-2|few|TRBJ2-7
TGTGCCAGCAGCGATACGGACAGAGCTTACGAGCAGTACTTC
CASSDTDRAYEQYF
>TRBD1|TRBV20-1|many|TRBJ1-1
TGCAGTGCTACCCAGGACAGGGGGACTGAAGCTTTCTTT
CSATQDRGTEAFF
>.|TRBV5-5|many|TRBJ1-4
TGTGCCAGCAGCTTTGGGGCCGGGGGTGAAAAACTGTTTTTT
CASSFGAGGEKLFF
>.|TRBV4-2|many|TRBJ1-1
TGTGCCAGCAGCCAAGATCGACGAGGGACTGAAGCTTTCTTT
CASSQDRRGTEAFF
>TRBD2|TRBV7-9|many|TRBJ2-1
TGTGCCAGCAGCTCCCGGACTAGTAACTACAATGAGCAGTTCTTC
CASSSRTSNYNEQFF
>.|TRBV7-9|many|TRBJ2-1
TGTGCCAGCAGCTTACTTGGTGTCACCTACAATGAGCAGTTCTTC
CASSLLGVTYNEQFF